This TCR beta chain appears in the sequencing data of a study of OX40 agonist ivuxolimab in advanced cancers. Study in general: An agonistic anti-OX40 (CD134) antibody, ivuxolimab, was used to treat the patients. The dose-escalation cohort had hepatocellular carcinoma, melanoma, renal cell or head and neck cancer. General study results and limits: CD8+ T cells (on average) carried more expanded clones than CD4+ T cells. Nonresponders included some who also had low normalized T-cell clonal expansion.

Germline V CDR1 and CDR2: SGHTA, FQGNSA. The V gene lost 4 bases and the J gene lost 8 bases, with 17 bases spanning the gap. The CDR3 totals 15 residues. Generated by immunoSEQ multiplex PCR, the TCRdb table keeps only in-frame clones and is missing some. The sample lists around 19,000 clones; 73% were seen once. As to this clone: The antigen is undetermined.

The TCR sequence derives from an adult with an advanced solid tumor such as melanoma, head and neck, liver or kidney cancer. J is TRBJ1-4 and V is TRBV7-2; D remains unclear. Here the sequenced sample was CD4+ or CD8+ T cells sorted from blood, taken in a trial of the OX40 agonist ivuxolimab. The CDR3 loop is CASSSDGVMEEKLFF. CDR3 sequence (DNA): TGTGCCAGCAGCTCGGACGGTGTAATGGAGGAAAAACTGTTTTTT.